The 14 T cell receptor beta chains below all came from one sample that was sequenced in a study of blood T cell repertoires in COVID-19. The repertoire was sequenced with immunoSEQ multiplex PCR; TCRdb's copy has only in-frame clones and lacks some. Of hundreds of thousands of clones listed, 85% to 90% are singletons. Sequencing was performed on peripheral blood. These receptors were collected from a man older than 75 with acute or convalescent COVID-19.

The V call is TRBV6-5, the J call TRBJ1-5; a weak D match, TRBD1 (5 bases). Trimming removed 6 bases at V and 4 bases at J, with 13 bases between. Germline V CDR1 and CDR2: MNHEY, SVGAGI. The CDR3 contains 14 residues. CDR3 protein: CASRGQGANQPQHF. For the CDR3, the DNA is TGTGCCAGCAGGGGCCAAGGGGCTAATCAGCCCCAGCATTTT.

This chain links TRBV27 with TRBJ2-3; 11 nucleotides match TRBD2. Germline CDR1 and CDR2: MNHEY and SMNVEV (reference sequence). The length of the CDR3 is 18 residues. V shed 3 bases and J 2 bases; nucleotides not matched to a gene: 10. The CDR3 DNA reads as TGTGCCAGCAGTTTCCTCTCCGGGACTAGCGGCCTCACAGATACGCAGTATTTT. Its protein product is CASSFLSGTSGLTDTQYF.

The V gene is TRBV5-1, the J gene TRBJ1-3, with D possibly matching TRBD1 (5 bases). CDR3 length equals 14 residues. Germline CDR1 and CDR2: SGHRS and YFSETQ. Trimming took 0 bases from V and 2 from J, leaving 6 bases between them. CDR3 residues: CASSLAGTGNTIYF. DNA for the CDR3: TGCGCCAGCAGCTTGGCAGGGACTGGAAACACCATATATTTT.

This clone has only one observation. The chain carries TRBV4-3 and TRBJ1-2; 10 bases match TRBD1. The germline CDR1 and CDR2 sequences are LGHNA and YSLEER. Trimming cost V 4 bases and J 3 bases; bases outside gene matches: 5. The CDR3 contains 15 residues. The CDR3 region is CASSLGQGVDYGYTF. As DNA, the CDR3 is TGCGCCAGCAGCCTCGGACAGGGGGTTGACTATGGCTACACCTTC.

This clone was seen once. This chain connects TRBV27 to TRBJ1-5; a weak D match, TRBD1 (5 bases). The CDR3 extends over 15 amino acids. The ends were cut back, 7 bases at V and 0 bases at J, with 13 bases in the middle. The germline V gene encodes CDR1 MNHEY and CDR2 SMNVEV (reference sequence). This CDR3 reads CASKSGSISNQPQHF. CDR3 sequence (DNA): TGTGCCAGCAAATCAGGGTCGATTAGCAATCAGCCCCAGCATTTT.

The chain combines TRBV28 with TRBJ1-5; possibly TRBD1 for D (5 bases). Germline V lookup: CDR1 MDHEN, CDR2 SYDVKM. V gave up 6 bases and J gave up 2 bases, with 14 bases separating them. CDR3 length: 15 amino acids. This CDR3 is CASRNTGPGNQPQHF. The CDR3 bases are TGTGCCAGCAGGAATACAGGCCCCGGCAATCAGCCCCAGCATTTT. The full variable domain, completed using reference TRBV28 and TRBJ1-5, is DVKVTQSSRYLVKRTGEKVFLECVQDMDHENMFWYRQDPGLGLRLIYFSYDVKMKEKGDIPEGYSVSREKKERFSLILESASTNQTSMYLCASRNTGPGNQPQHFGDGTRLSIL.

This chain joins TRBV28 and TRBJ1-6; 11 bases fit TRBD1. CDR1 is MDHEN, CDR2 SYDVKM, per germline. This CDR3 region has 14 residues. The V gene end was trimmed by 6 bases and the J gene end by 7 bases; junction bases not matched to a gene: 2. The DNA of the CDR3 is TGTGCCAGCAGGGGGACAGGGGGGAATTCACCCCTCCACTTT. Encoded protein: CASRGTGGNSPLHF.

This chain joins TRBV28 and TRBJ2-7, with D maybe TRBD2 (5 bases). The CDR3 contains 12 residues. Per the germline V gene, CDR1 is MDHEN and CDR2 is SYDVKM. V was shortened by 5 bases and J by 5 bases, with 10 bases between the two germline ends. The CDR3 spells CASSPPGDEQYF. DNA of the CDR3: TGTGCCAGCAGTCCCCCCGGGGACGAGCAGTACTTC.

The gene calls are TRBV2 and TRBJ2-6; weak D call: TRBD1 (6 bases). V shed 6 bases and J shed 0 bases, with 9 bases lying between them. Germline V gene sequence: CDR1 SNHLY, CDR2 FYNNEI. The CDR3 sequence is 15 residues long. The chain's CDR3 is CASRKGVSGANVLTF. The CDR3, as DNA: TGTGCCAGCAGGAAGGGGGTCTCTGGGGCCAACGTCCTGACTTTC.

This clone was detected a few times. The J gene is TRBJ1-1, the V gene TRBV3-1 (or the pseudogene TRBV3-2); 8 bases line up with TRBD1. CDR1 and CDR2 (germline): LGHDT, YNNKEL (reference sequence). Trimming removed 4 bases from V and 0 bases from J; junction bases left unmatched: 16. The CDR3 has 19 amino acids. CDR3 DNA: TGTGCCAGCAGCCCCACTTGGGGACAGGATAAAGGTATGAACACTGAAGCTTTCTTT. Encoded protein: CASSPTWGQDKGMNTEAFF.

V usage is TRBV5-6 and J usage is TRBJ1-4; D may be TRBD1 (5 bases). Germline CDR1 reads SGHDT; CDR2 reads YYEEEE. There are 15 residues in the CDR3. The V gene lost 4 bases and the J gene lost 4 bases, with 14 bases spanning the gap. The CDR3 DNA reads TGTGCCAGCAGCGGATTGACAGATTTTAATGAAAAACTGTTTTTT. This translates into CASSGLTDFNEKLFF.

With respect to this clone: The junction shows a germline mismatch at one end, possibly a read error. This chain joins TRBV7-7 and TRBJ2-2; 7 positions agree with TRBD1. Germline CDR1 is SSHAT and CDR2 is FNYEAQ (reference sequence). This CDR3 region has 15 residues. The CDR3 DNA sequence: TGTGCTAGCAGCTTAGTACAGGGGCTCGGCGGGGAGCTGTTTTTT. Its translation is CASSLVQGLGGELFF.

V is TRBV9 and J is TRBJ2-3, with D possibly being TRBD2 (7 bases). CDR1 and CDR2 from the germline V gene are SGDLS and YYNGEE. This CDR3 region has 15 residues. Trimming took 4 bases from V and 1 from J, leaving 13 bases between them. The chain's CDR3 is CASSPWGGGTDTQYF. For the CDR3, the DNA is TGTGCCAGCAGCCCCTGGGGGGGCGGCACAGATACGCAGTATTTT. The full variable domain, its missing parts supplied by reference TRBV9 and TRBJ2-3, is DSGVTQTPKHLITATGQRVTLRCSPRSGDLSVYWYQQSLDQGLQFLIQYYNGEERAKGNILERFSAQQFPDLHSELNLSSLELGDSALYFCASSPWGGGTDTQYFGPGTRLTVL.

The rearrangement uses TRBV6-2 or TRBV6-3 and TRBJ1-5, with 10 bases lining up with TRBD1. Germline V gives CDR1 MNHEY, CDR2 SVGEGT. CDR3 length: 15 amino acids. J was trimmed by 6 bases and V by 5 bases; bases with no gene match: 7. CDR3 DNA sequence: TGTGCCAGCAGTGTCCGGGACAGGGGCAGTCAGCCCCAGCATTTT. Amino acid sequence: CASSVRDRGSQPQHF.